Below, one TCR beta chain is given with its context. With 60 Vbeta and 13 Jbeta primers, the PCR was carried out. This table comes from immunoSEQ multiplex PCR, and its TCRdb copy is limited to in-frame clones, with some not included. The data hold roughly 120,000 clones, with approximately 73% observed a single time. Germline V gene data show CDR1 as LNHDA and CDR2 as SQIVND (reference sequence). The CDR3 has 14 residues. V dropped 6 bases and J dropped 3; count of bases not matched to a gene: 6. The entry originates in a study of cytomegalovirus exposure and HLA in healthy donors. Material for sequencing was PBMCs. The receptor was isolated from a man in his forties in good health and CMV-seronegative. The gene calls are TRBV19 and TRBJ2-7; 9 positions match TRBD1. This chain's CDR3 is CASSEGTGFYEQYF. CDR3 DNA sequence: TGTGCCAGTAGCGAGGGGACAGGGTTCTACGAGCAGTACTTC. The full variable domain, its missing parts supplied by reference TRBV19 and TRBJ2-7, is DGGITQSPKYLFRKEGQNVTLSCEQNLNHDAMYWYRQDPGQGLRLIYYSQIVNDFQKGDIAEGYSVSREKKESFPLTVTSAQKNPTAFYLCASSEGTGFYEQYFGPGTRLTVT.